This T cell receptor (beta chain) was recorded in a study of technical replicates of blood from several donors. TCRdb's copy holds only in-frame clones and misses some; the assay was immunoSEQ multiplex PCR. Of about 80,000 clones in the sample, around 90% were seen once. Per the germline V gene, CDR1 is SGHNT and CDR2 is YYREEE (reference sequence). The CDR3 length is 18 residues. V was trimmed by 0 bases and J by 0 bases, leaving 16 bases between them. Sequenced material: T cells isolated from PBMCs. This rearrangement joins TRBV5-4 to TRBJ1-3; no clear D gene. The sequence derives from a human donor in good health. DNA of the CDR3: TGTGCCAGCAGCTTGGCCCTTCTGGCTCGCCTCTCTGGAAACACCATATATTTT. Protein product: CASSLALLARLSGNTIYF.